Detailed here is one TCR delta chain. Its binding antigen is unknown. No quality values exist for individual bases; no much larger clone is one base distant. The same CDR3 also results from other DNA sequences found in this sample. This sample was included in a study of gammadelta T cells in human blood (dated by TCRdb to the early 2020s). The method was RT-PCR. Sequencer: Illumina MiSeq. Via CATT, TCRdb reprocessed the public reads, and rows with identical DNA were then joined. This sample is represented by approximately 950 delta-chain clones; around 28% of them were singletons. The ten largest clones represent roughly 35% of the sample. V loses 3 bases at its end and J loses 1 base; junction bases beyond the gene matches: 11. Including the terminal cysteine and phenylalanine, the CDR3 comprises 17 residues. The DNA shown is the 51-base CDR3, in frame from base 1. CDR1 and CDR2 (GEAIGNYY, EKD) derive from the germline V gene.

General study outcomes and caveats: The study reported that microbial exposure appeared to drive polyclonal expansion of innate gamma-delta T cells immediately after birth.

Material: Vgamma9Vdelta2 gamma-delta T cells from adult blood. Recombination joined TRDV2 with TRDJ1; 9 bases in between match TRDD3. The TCR sequence derives from a human donor. The CDR3 reads as follows: CACDSLRTGGVTDKLIF. The DNA sequence is given as TGTGCCTGTGACTCTCTTCGTACTGGGGGAGTCACCGATAAACTCATCTTT.